The next 3 T cell receptor beta chains were all read from a single sample in a study of OX40 agonist ivuxolimab in advanced cancers. Profiling relied on immunoSEQ multiplex PCR, and the TCRdb table lists in-frame clones only, not all of them. The sample has more than 80,000 clones, 93% seen once. The sample here was CD4+ or CD8+ T cells sorted from blood, taken in a trial of the OX40 agonist ivuxolimab. The receptor set was obtained from an adult with an advanced solid tumor such as melanoma, head and neck, liver or kidney cancer.

The chain couples TRBV30 to TRBJ2-7; D is possibly TRBD1 or TRBD2 (5 bases each). The CDR3 covers 15 residues. V dropped 0 bases and J dropped 0 bases, with 12 bases sitting between them. The germline CDR1 and CDR2 sequences are GTSNPN and SVGIG (reference sequence). CDR3 protein: CAWSVLRDPSYEQYF. The CDR3 nucleotides are TGTGCCTGGAGTGTACTCCGGGACCCCTCCTACGAGCAGTACTTC.

The J gene is TRBJ1-5, the V gene TRBV10-3; no clear D. Germline assignment: CDR1 ENHRY and CDR2 SYGVKD. The CDR3 has 15 amino acids. V was cut by 3 bases and J by 3 bases, with 12 bases left in between. CDR3 nucleotide sequence: TGTGCCATCAGTGACGCAAAGGTTGCCAATCAGCCCCAGCATTTT. Encoded protein: CAISDAKVANQPQHF.

The rearrangement joins TRBV7-9 to TRBJ1-5; D remains ambiguous. CDR1 SEHNR and CDR2 FQNEAQ come from the germline V gene (reference sequence). V gave up 5 bases and J gave up 4 bases, with 6 bases separating them. There are 12 residues in the CDR3. In DNA, the CDR3 is TGTGCCAGCAGCCCCCAGAATCAGCCCCAGCATTTT. It codes for CASSPQNQPQHF.